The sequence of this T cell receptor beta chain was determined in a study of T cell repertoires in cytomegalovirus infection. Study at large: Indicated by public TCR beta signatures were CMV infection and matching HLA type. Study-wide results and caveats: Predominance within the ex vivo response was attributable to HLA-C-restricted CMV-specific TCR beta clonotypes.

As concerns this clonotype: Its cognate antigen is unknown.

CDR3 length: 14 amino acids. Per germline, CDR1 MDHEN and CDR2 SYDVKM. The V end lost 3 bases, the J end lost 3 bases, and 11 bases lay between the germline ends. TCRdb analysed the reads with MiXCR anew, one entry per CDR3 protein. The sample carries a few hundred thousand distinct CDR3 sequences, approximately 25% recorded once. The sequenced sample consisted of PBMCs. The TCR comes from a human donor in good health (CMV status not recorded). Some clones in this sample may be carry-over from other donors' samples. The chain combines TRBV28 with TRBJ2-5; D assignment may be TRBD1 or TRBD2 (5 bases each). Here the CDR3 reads CASSFFLGEETQYF. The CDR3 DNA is TGTGCCAGCAGTTTTTTTTTGGGGGAAGAGACCCAGTACTTC. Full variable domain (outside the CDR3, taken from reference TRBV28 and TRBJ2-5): DVKVTQSSRYLVKRTGEKVFLECVQDMDHENMFWYRQDPGLGLRLIYFSYDVKMKEKGDIPEGYSVSREKKERFSLILESASTNQTSMYLCASSFFLGEETQYFGPGTRLLVL.